This T cell receptor (beta chain) was captured in a study of response to subunit inactivated influenza vaccine. Study findings and constraints: Authors suggested seasonal influenza vaccinations each recruit few new T cells.

One entry per CDR3 protein results from TCRdb running MiXCR on the RT-PCR reads. Found here are about 780,000 distinct CDR3 sequences, less than 20% of them singletons; the top ten hold approximately 11%. This CDR3 spans 15 amino acids. V was trimmed by 4 bases and J by 1 base, leaving 11 bases between them. Remarks on this clonotype: The antigen remains unidentified.

This clonotype was sampled from a man aged 45-65 years who received an inactivated influenza vaccine. The sample here was PBMCs from blood, taken roughly 5 days after vaccination. The V call is TRBV12-3 or TRBV12-4, the J call TRBJ1-5, with D possibly TRBD1 on 6 matching bases. The CDR3 region is CASSSNRESNQPQHF. CDR3 nucleotide sequence: TGTGCCAGCAGTTCGAACAGGGAAAGCAATCAGCCCCAGCATTTT.